This record looks at one T cell receptor (beta chain) sequence and its context. Its antigen remains unknown. Separate from the roughly 700-subject first cohort, the approximately 130-subject validation cohort was the one that the donors belonged to. The germline V gene encodes CDR1 SGHRS and CDR2 YFSETQ. The CDR3 spans 16 residues. V trimming: 0 bases; J trimming: 5 bases; junction bases outside the gene matches: 6. The sample is drawn from a study of cytomegalovirus exposure and HLA in healthy donors. Study observations and caveats: In vitro testing confirmed three CMV-associated chains as specific for CMV antigens. A later analysis found first-cohort TCR clusters tended to co-occur in the roughly 120 validation repertoires.

Sequencing was performed with immunoSEQ multiplex PCR; in TCRdb, only in-frame clones are kept and a portion is missing. The sample has tens of thousands of clones, approximately 96% seen once; the top ten hold 4.5%. The genes are TRBV5-1 and TRBJ2-5; TRBD2 matches at 11 bases. The source material was PBMCs. The receptor comes from a woman younger than 35 in good health and CMV-seropositive. CDR3: CASSLDTSGRRETQYF. Written as DNA, the CDR3 is TGCGCCAGCAGCTTGGATACTAGCGGGAGAAGGGAGACCCAGTACTTC.